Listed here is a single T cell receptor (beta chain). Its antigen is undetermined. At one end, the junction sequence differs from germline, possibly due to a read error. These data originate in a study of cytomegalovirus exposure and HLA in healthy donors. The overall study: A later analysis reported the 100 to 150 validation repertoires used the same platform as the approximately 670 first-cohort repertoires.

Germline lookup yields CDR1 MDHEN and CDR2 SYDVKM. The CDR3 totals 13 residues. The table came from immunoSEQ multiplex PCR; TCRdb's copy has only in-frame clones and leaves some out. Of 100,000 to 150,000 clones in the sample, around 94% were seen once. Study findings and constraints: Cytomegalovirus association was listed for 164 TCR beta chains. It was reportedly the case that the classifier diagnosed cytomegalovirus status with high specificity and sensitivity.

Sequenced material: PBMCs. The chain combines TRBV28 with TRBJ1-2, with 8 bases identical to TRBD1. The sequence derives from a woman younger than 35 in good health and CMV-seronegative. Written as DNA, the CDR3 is TGTGCCAGCAGTACCTCCGGGACAGGAGACTCTTACTTC. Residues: CASSTSGTGDSYF.